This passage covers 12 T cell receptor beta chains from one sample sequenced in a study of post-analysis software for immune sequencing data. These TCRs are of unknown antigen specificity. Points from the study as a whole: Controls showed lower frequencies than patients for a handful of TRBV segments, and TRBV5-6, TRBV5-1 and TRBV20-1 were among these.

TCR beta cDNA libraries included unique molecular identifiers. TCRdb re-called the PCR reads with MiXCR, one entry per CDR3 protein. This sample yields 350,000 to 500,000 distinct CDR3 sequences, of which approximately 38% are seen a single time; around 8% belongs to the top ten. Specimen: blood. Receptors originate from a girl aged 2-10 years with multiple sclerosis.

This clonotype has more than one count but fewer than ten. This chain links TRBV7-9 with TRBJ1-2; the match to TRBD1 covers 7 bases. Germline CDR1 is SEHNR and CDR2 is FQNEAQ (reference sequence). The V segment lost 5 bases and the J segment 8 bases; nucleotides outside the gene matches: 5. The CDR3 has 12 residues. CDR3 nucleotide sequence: TGTGCCAGCAGCCTGACAGGGAACGGCTACACCTTC. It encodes CASSLTGNGYTF.

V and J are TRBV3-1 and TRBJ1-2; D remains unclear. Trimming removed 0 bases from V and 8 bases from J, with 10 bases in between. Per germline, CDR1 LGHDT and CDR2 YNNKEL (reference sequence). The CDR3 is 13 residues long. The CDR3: CASSQEGSGGYTF. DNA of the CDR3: TGTGCCAGCAGCCAAGAAGGATCTGGCGGCTACACCTTC.

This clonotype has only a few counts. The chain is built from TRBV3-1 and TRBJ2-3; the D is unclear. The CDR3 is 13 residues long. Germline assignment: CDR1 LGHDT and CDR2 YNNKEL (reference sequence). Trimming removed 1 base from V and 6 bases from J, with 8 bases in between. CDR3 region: CASSQGSPDTQYF. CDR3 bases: TGTGCCAGCAGCCAAGGAAGTCCCGATACGCAGTATTTT.

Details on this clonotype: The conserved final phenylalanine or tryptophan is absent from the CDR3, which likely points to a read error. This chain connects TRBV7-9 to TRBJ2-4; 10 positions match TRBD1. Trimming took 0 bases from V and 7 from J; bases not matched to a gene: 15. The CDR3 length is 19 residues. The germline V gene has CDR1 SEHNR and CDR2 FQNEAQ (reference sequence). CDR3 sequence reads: CASSLAWQDRGPTGNIQYL. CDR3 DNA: TGTGCCAGCAGCTTAGCTTGGCAAGACAGGGGGCCCACCGGTAACATTCAGTACCTC.

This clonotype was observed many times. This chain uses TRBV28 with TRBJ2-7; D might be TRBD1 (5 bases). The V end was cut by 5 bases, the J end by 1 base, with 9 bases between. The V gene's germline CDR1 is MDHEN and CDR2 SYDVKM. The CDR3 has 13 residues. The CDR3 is CASSPGFSYEQYF. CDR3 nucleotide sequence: TGTGCCAGCAGTCCAGGGTTTTCCTACGAGCAGTACTTC.

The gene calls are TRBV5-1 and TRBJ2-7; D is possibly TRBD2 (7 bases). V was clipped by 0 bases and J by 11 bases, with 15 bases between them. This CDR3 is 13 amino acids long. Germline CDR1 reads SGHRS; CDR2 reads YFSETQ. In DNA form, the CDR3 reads TGCGCCAGCAGCTTGGGAGGGGGGGACAAGGAGTACTTC. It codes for CASSLGGGDKEYF.

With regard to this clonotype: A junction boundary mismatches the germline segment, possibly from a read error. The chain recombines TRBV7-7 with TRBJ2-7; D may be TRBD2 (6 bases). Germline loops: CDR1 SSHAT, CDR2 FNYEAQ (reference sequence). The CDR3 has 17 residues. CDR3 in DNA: TGTGCTAGCAGCTTAGTCCCTAACCCCGGGACTGATCACGAGCAGTACTTC. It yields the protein CASSLVPNPGTDHEQYF.

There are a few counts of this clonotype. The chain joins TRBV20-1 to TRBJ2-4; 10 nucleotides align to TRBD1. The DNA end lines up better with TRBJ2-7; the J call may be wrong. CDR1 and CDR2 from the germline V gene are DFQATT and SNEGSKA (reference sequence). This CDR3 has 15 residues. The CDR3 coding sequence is TGCAGTGCTAGACCGGGACAGGGGCCTATCTACGAGCAGTACTTC. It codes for CSARPGQGPIYEQYF.

CDR3 in amino acids: CSAGSGAAKNIQYF. CDR3 bases: TGCAGTGCTGGTAGCGGGGCGGCCAAAAACATTCAGTACTTC. V usage is TRBV20-1 and J usage is TRBJ2-4, with TRBD2 matching 8 bases. Germline values: CDR1 DFQATT, CDR2 SNEGSKA (reference sequence). V lost 5 bases and J lost 1; bases outside the gene matches: 4. This CDR3 is 14 amino acids long.

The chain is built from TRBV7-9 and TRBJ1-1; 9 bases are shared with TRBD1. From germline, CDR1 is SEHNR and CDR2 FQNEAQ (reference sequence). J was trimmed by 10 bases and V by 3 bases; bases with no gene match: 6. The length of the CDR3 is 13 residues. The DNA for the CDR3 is TGTGCCAGCAGCTTGGGACAGGGAAGGAGAGCTTTCTTT. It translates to CASSLGQGRRAFF.

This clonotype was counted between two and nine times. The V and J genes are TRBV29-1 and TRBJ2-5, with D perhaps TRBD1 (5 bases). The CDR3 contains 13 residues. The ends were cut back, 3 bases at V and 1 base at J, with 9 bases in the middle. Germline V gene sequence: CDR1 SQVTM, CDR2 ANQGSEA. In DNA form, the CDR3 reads TGCAGCGTTGACGATCAGGGCCAAGAGACCCAGTACTTC. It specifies CSVDDQGQETQYF.

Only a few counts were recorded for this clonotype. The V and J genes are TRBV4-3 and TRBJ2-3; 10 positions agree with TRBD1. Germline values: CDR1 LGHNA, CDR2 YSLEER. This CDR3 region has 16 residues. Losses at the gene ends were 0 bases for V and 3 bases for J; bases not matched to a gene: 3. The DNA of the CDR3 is TGCGCCAGCAGCCAAGATCGGACAGGGGGAACAGATACGCAGTATTTT. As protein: CASSQDRTGGTDTQYF.